This T cell receptor beta chain is from a study of shared clonotypes between healthy human individuals. The method was immunoSEQ multiplex PCR; TCRdb's version includes in-frame clones alone and lacks a portion of them. In the table there are under 1,100,000 clones, roughly 74% of which are singletons. With V trimmed by 4 bases and J by 9 bases, 9 bases remained unmatched. Germline assignment: CDR1 SGHTA and CDR2 FQGNSA. The CDR3 length is 13 residues. On this clone: Its specificity is unknown.

The study, taken as a whole, reports: A reduction in generation probabilities was seen for non-shared clonotypes relative to those shared by all four donors.

The sequence was collected from a young man in good health. Some clones in this sample may be carry-over from other donors' samples. What was sequenced was memory CD4+ T cells from PBMCs. Subset defined: CD45RA-negative fraction. This chain uses TRBV7-2 with TRBJ2-7; 7 nucleotides line up with TRBD2. In DNA form, the CDR3 reads TGTGCCAGCAGCTGGGGGGAGGGAGCGCGGCAGTACTTC. It is translated as CASSWGEGARQYF.